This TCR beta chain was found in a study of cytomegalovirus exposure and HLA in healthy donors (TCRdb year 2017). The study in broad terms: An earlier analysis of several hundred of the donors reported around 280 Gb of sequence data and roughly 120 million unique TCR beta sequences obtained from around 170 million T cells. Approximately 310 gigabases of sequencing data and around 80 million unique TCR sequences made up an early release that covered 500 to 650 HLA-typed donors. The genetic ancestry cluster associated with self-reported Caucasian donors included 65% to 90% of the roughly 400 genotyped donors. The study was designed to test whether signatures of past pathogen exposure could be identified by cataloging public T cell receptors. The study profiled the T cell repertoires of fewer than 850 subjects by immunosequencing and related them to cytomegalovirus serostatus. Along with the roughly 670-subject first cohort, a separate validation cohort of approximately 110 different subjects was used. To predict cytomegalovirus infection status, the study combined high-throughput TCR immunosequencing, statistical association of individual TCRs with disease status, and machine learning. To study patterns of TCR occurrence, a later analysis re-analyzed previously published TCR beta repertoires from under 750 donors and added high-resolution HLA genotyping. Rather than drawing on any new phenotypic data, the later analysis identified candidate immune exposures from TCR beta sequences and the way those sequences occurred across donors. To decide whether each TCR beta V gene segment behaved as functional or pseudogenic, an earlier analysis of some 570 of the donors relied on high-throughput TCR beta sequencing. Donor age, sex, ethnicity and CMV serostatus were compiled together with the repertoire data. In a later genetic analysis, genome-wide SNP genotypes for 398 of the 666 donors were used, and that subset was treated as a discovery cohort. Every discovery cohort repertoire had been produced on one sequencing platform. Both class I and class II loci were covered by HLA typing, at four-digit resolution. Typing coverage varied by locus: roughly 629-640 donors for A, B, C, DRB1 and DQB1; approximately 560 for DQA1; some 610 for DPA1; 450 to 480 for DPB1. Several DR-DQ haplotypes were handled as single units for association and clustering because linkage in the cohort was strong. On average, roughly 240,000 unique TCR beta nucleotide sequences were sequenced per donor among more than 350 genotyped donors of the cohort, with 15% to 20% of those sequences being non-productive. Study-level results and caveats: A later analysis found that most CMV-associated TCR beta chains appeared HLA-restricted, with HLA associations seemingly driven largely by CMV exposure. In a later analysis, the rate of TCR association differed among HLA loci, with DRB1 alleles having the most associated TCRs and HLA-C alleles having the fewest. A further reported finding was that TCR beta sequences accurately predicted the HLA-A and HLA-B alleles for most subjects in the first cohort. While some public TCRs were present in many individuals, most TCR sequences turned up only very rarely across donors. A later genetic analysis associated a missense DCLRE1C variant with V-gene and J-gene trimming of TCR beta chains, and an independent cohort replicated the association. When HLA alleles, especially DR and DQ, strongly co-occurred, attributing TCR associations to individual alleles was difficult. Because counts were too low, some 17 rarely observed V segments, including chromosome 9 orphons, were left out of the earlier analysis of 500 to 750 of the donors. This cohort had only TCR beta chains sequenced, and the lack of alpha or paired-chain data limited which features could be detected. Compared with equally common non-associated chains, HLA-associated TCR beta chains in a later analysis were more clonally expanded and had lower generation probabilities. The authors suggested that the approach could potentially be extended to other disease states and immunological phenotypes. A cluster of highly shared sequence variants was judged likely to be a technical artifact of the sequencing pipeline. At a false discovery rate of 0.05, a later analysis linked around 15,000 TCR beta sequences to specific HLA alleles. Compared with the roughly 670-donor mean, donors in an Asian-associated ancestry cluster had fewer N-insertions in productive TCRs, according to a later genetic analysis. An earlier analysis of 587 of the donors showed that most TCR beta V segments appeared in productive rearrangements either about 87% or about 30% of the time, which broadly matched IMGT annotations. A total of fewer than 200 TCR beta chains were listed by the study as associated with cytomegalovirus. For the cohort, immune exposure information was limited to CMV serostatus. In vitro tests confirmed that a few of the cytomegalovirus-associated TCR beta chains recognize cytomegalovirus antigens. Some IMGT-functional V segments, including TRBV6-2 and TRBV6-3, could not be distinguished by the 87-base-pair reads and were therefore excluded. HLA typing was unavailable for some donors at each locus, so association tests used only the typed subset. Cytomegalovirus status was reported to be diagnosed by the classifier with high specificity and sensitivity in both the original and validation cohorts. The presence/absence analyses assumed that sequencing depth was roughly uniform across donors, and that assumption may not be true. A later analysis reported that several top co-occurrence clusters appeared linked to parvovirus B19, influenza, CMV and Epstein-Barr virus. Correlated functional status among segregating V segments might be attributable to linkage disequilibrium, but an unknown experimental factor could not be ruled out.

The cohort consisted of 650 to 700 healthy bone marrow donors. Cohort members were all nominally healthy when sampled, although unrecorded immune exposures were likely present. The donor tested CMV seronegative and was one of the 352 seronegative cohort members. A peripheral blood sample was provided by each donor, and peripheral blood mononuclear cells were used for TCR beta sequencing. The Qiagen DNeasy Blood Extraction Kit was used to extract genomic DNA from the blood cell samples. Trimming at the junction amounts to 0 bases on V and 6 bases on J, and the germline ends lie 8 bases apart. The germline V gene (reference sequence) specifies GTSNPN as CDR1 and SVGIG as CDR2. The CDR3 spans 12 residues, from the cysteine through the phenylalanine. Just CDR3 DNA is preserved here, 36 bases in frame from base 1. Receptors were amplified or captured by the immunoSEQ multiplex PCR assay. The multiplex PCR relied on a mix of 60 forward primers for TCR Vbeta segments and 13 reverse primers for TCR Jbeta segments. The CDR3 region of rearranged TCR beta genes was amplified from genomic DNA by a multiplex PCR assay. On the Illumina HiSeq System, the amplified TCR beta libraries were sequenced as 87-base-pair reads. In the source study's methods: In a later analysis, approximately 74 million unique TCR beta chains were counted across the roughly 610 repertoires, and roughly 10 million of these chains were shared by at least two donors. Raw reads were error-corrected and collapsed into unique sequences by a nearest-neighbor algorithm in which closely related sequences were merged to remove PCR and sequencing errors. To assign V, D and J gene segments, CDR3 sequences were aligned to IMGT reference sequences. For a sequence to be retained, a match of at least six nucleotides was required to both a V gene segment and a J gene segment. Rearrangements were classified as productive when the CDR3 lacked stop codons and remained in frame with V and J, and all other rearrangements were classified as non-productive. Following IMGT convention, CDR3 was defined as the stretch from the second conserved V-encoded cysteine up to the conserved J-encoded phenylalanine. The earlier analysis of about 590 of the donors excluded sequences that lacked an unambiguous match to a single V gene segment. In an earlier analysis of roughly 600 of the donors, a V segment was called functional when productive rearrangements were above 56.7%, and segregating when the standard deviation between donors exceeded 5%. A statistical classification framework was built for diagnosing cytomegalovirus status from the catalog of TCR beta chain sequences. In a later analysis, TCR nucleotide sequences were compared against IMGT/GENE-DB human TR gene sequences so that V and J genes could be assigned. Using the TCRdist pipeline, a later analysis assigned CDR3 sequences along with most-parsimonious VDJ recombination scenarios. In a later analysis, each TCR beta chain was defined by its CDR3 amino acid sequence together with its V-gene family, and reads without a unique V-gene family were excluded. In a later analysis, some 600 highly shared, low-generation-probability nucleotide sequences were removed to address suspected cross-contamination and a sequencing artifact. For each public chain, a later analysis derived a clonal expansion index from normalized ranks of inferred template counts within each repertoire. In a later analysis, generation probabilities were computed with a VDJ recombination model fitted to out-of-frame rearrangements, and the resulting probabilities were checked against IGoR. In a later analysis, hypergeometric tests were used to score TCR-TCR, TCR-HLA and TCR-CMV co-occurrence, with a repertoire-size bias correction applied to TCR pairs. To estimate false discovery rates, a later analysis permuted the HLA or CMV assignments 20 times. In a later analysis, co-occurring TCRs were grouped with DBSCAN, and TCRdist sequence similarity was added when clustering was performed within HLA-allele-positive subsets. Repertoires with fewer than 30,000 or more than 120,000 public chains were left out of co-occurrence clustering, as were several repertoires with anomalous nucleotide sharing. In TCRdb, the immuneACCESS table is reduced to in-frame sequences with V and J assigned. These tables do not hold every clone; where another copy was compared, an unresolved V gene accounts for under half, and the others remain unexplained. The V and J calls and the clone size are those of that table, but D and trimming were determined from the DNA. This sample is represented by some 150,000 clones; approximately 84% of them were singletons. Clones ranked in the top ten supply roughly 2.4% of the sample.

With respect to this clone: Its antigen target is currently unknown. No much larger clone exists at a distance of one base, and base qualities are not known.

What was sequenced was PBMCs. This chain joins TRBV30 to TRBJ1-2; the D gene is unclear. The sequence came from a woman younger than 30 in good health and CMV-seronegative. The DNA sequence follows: TGTGCCTGGAGTGTAGGGCGGGATGGCTACACCTTC. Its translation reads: CAWSVGRDGYTF.